These 3 T cell receptor beta chains came from one sample sequenced in a study of blood T cells in healthy people across ages. PCR was performed a second time for about 6 to 12 cycles using a sample-barcoded 5' primer and a J-beta primer mix. Via MiXCR, TCRdb re-called the 5' RACE reads, giving one row per CDR3 protein. Of about 2 million distinct CDR3 sequences in the sample, 49% were seen once. The material sequenced was blood. These receptors originate from a woman between 35 and 50 years old in good health.

The chain links TRBV20-1 to TRBJ2-4; D is unresolved. The CDR3 runs 11 residues. Trimming removed 2 bases at V and 6 bases at J, with 5 bases between. Germline CDR1 reads DFQATT; CDR2 reads SNEGSKA (reference sequence). The CDR3 region is CSARIGNIQYF. DNA for the CDR3: TGCAGTGCTAGAATAGGAAACATTCAGTACTTC.

Written as DNA, the CDR3 is TGTGCCAGCAGTGGCGGGACAAGTGGCTACACCTTC. Its translation is CASSGGTSGYTF. The J gene is TRBJ1-2, the V gene TRBV25-1, with D possibly being TRBD1 (6 bases). CDR1 is MGHDK and CDR2 is SYGVNS in the germline V gene. This CDR3 comprises 12 residues. Between the trimmed V and J ends, which lost 4 bases and 7 bases, there was a span of 10 bases.

V and J are TRBV4-3 and TRBJ2-3; TRBD1 matches 8 bases. Germline lookup yields CDR1 LGHNA and CDR2 YSLEER. Trimming took 4 bases from V and 5 from J; bases not matched to a gene: 14. The CDR3 length is 17 residues. For the CDR3, the DNA is TGCGCCAGCAGCCCTTCCGCCGGGACAGGACTATTAGATACGCAGTATTTT. Residues: CASSPSAGTGLLDTQYF.